The 25 T cell receptor beta chains below come from one sample, sequenced in a study of blood T cell repertoires in COVID-19. Using immunoSEQ multiplex PCR, the repertoire was profiled, and TCRdb retains in-frame clones only, with some absent. Among around 130,000 clones listed, approximately 88% were seen once. The sequenced sample consisted of peripheral blood. Receptors were obtained from a woman at least 80 years old with acute or convalescent COVID-19.

This clone was recorded once. This rearrangement joins TRBV24-1 to TRBJ2-3; perhaps TRBD2 as D (5 bases). Trimming shortened V by 6 bases and J by 5 bases, and 17 bases separated the two germline ends. The CDR3 is 15 amino acids. Germline CDR1 KGHDR, CDR2 SFDVKD. This CDR3 reads CATSTPRDGKDTQYF. The CDR3 coding sequence is TGTGCCACCAGTACCCCTCGAGACGGGAAAGATACGCAGTATTTT.

About this clone: Other DNA sequences in this specimen translate into the identical CDR3. The chain combines TRBV7-2 with TRBJ2-7; TRBD2 agrees at 7 bases. Losses at the gene ends were 0 bases for V and 3 bases for J; bases not matched to a gene: 2. This CDR3 is built from 14 residues. Looked up from germline, CDR1 is SGHTA and CDR2 is FQGNSA. The CDR3 is CASSLAGGSYEQYF. The CDR3 DNA reads TGTGCCAGCAGCTTAGCTGGCGGGAGCTACGAGCAGTACTTC.

The V call is TRBV21-1, the J call TRBJ1-5; the table calls TRBD1, which could not be checked here. TRBV21-1 is marked as a pseudogene. This CDR3 is 17 amino acids long. The CDR3 DNA sequence: TGTGCCATCACGGTCAGCAGGGTGGAAGAAAGCAATCAGCCCCAGCATTTT. Amino acids: CAITVSRVEESNQPQHF.

This clone showed up many times. The chain uses TRBV4-1 and TRBJ1-5; 7 positions agree with TRBD1. From germline, CDR1 is MGHRA and CDR2 YSYEKL. V lost 1 base to trimming and J lost 6 bases; unmatched junction nucleotides: 9. This CDR3 is built from 16 residues. The CDR3 DNA is TGCGCCAGCAGCCAAGTGACAGGGATTGAAGGTCAGCCCCAGCATTTT. Residues: CASSQVTGIEGQPQHF.

This sequence joins TRBV28 and TRBJ2-1; 8 nucleotides align to TRBD2. The germline gives CDR1 MDHEN, CDR2 SYDVKM. After removal of 4 bases from V and 5 bases from J, the junction contained 7 bases not matched to a gene. This CDR3 is 15 amino acids long. In DNA form, the CDR3 reads TGTGCCAGCAGTTCCCCCAGCGGGAGAGACAATGAGCAGTTCTTC. This translates into CASSSPSGRDNEQFF.

V gene TRBV3-1 (or the pseudogene TRBV3-2) combines with J gene TRBJ2-3; D may be TRBD2 (5 bases). Germline CDR1 and CDR2: LGHDT and YNNKEL (reference sequence). V dropped 1 base and J dropped 8 bases, with 10 bases sitting between them. CDR3 size: 13 residues. CDR3 in amino acids: CASSQGTLATQYF. Written as DNA, the CDR3 is TGTGCCAGCAGCCAAGGGACTTTGGCTACGCAGTATTTT.

The CDR3 protein is CASSQDHTGVETQYF. The CDR3 DNA sequence: TGCGCCAGCAGCCAAGATCATACAGGGGTGGAGACCCAGTACTTC. The rearrangement links TRBV4-3 to TRBJ2-5; 7 bases are shared with TRBD1. Losses at the gene ends were 0 bases for V and 5 bases for J; bases not matched to a gene: 6. Germline V gene data show CDR1 as LGHNA and CDR2 as YSLEER. This CDR3 contains 15 residues.

This clone was picked up a small number of times. The chain has TRBV27 and TRBJ1-1; D gene unclear. V lost 2 bases and J lost 1, with 14 bases in between. This CDR3 is built from 16 residues. The germline CDR1 and CDR2 sequences are MNHEY and SMNVEV (reference sequence). CDR3 in DNA: TGTGCCAGCAGTTTAACGGAGGGCTGGAGGAACACTGAAGCTTTCTTT. The encoded protein is CASSLTEGWRNTEAFF.

The chain links TRBV5-4 to TRBJ2-5; no definite D call. The CDR3 is 15 residues long. Germline CDR1 and CDR2: SGHNT and YYREEE (reference sequence). V was trimmed by 1 base and J by 0 bases, leaving 10 bases between them. CDR3 sequence: CASSLSSRHQETQYF. DNA of the CDR3: TGTGCCAGCAGCTTGAGCTCTAGACACCAAGAGACCCAGTACTTC. The full variable domain, with the rest looked up from reference TRBV5-4 and TRBJ2-5, is ETGVTQSPTHLIKTRGQQVTLRCSSQSGHNTVSWYQQALGQGPQFIFQYYREEENGRGNFPPRFSGLQFPNYSSELNVNALELDDSALYLCASSLSSRHQETQYFGPGTRLLVL.

This chain connects TRBV19 to TRBJ2-7; D unclear. V shed 10 bases and J shed 5 bases, with 15 bases lying between them. The CDR3 totals 12 residues. CDR1 and CDR2 (germline): LNHDA, SQIVND (reference sequence). DNA of the CDR3: TGTGCCACCAAAGGCGAGGCCCACGAGCAGTACTTC. Translating gives CATKGEAHEQYF.

The chain links TRBV7-2 to TRBJ2-2; D gene ambiguous. This CDR3 contains 14 residues. With 3 bases removed from V and 2 bases from J, the gap between germline ends came to 7 bases. Germline V gene data show CDR1 as SGHTA and CDR2 as FQGNSA. The CDR3 sequence is CASSFAVNTGELFF. Written as DNA, the CDR3 is TGTGCCAGCAGCTTCGCGGTAAACACCGGGGAGCTGTTTTTT. Full variable domain (remainder filled in from reference TRBV7-2 and TRBJ2-2): GAGVSQSPSNKVTEKGKDVELRCDPISGHTALYWYRQSLGQGLEFLIYFQGNSAPDKSGLPSDRFSAERTGGSVSTLTIQRTQQEDSAVYLCASSFAVNTGELFFGEGSRLTVL.

V is TRBV3-1 (or the pseudogene TRBV3-2) and J is TRBJ1-2; maybe TRBD1 (5 bases). Trimming took off 2 bases at V and 7 bases at J, with 17 bases between the two ends. The CDR3 runs to 15 residues. Germline assignment: CDR1 LGHDT and CDR2 YNNKEL (reference sequence). DNA of the CDR3: TGTGCCAGCAGCCAAATTCGGACATGGGTTTCTGGCTACACCTTC. Its protein is CASSQIRTWVSGYTF.

The DNA of the CDR3 is TGTGCCACCAGCAGAGATAGGGCAGGGGGCGGCTACACCTTC. Its protein is CATSRDRAGGGYTF. V usage is TRBV15 and J usage is TRBJ1-2, with 8 bases that match TRBD1. CDR1 is LNHNV and CDR2 is YYDKDF in the germline V gene (reference sequence). V gave up 0 bases and J gave up 8 bases; unmatched junction bases: 5. CDR3 length equals 14 residues.

This clone was recorded once. The chain is built from TRBV29-1 and TRBJ2-1, with TRBD2 matching over 11 bases. The V gene's germline CDR1 is SQVTM and CDR2 ANQGSEA. CDR3 length: 14 amino acids. V lost 7 bases and J lost 6; bases outside the gene matches: 8. CDR3: CSATPGLAVNEQFF. The DNA of the CDR3 is TGCAGCGCCACCCCGGGACTAGCGGTCAATGAGCAGTTCTTC.

The table lists this clone with a few counts. DNA for the CDR3: TGTGCCAGCTTCTCCCGGGGACAGGGGCTAGGGGAGACCCAGTACTTC. It specifies CASFSRGQGLGETQYF. The chain uses TRBV5-4 and TRBJ2-5; 10 bases fit TRBD1. CDR1 SGHNT and CDR2 YYREEE come from the germline V gene (reference sequence). Trimming removed 7 bases from V and 5 bases from J; junction bases left unmatched: 14. The CDR3 runs to 16 residues.

The chain carries TRBV15 and TRBJ1-5, with unresolved D. Germline V CDR1 and CDR2: LNHNV, YYDKDF (reference sequence). V dropped 0 bases and J dropped 9 bases, with 12 bases sitting between them. The CDR3 is 14 residues long. CDR3 sequence reads: CATSRDSGIGPQHF. Written as DNA, the CDR3 is TGTGCCACCAGCAGAGATTCCGGGATTGGGCCCCAGCATTTT.

This clone was detected only a few times. An end of the junction differs from the germline gene, which may be a read error. The rearrangement uses TRBV11-2 and TRBJ1-6, with unresolved D. The CDR3 consists of 15 residues. Germline assignment: CDR1 SGHAT and CDR2 FQNNGV. Written as DNA, the CDR3 is TGTGCCAGCAGCTCCACCGGGATCTATGATTCACCCCTCCACTTT. Translating gives CASSSTGIYDSPLHF.

This clone has more than one count but fewer than ten. The V and J genes are TRBV29-1 and TRBJ2-1; TRBD1 matches 7 bases. This CDR3 contains 13 residues. Germline values: CDR1 SQVTM, CDR2 ANQGSEA. The V segment lost 5 bases and the J segment 9 bases; nucleotides outside the gene matches: 10. For the CDR3, the DNA is TGCAGCGTTCTCGTCGGACAGGCCACTGAGCAGTTCTTC. Protein: CSVLVGQATEQFF.

The J gene is TRBJ1-4, the V gene TRBV19, with 7 bases lining up with TRBD1. Trimming removed 3 bases from V and 3 bases from J; junction bases left unmatched: 1. Germline V gene data show CDR1 as LNHDA and CDR2 as SQIVND (reference sequence). This CDR3 comprises 14 residues. The CDR3 DNA sequence: TGTGCCAGTAGTATCGGGACAGCTAATGAAAAACTGTTTTTT. Translation gives CASSIGTANEKLFF. The whole variable domain, remainder taken from reference TRBV19 and TRBJ1-4, is DGGITQSPKYLFRKEGQNVTLSCEQNLNHDAMYWYRQDPGQGLRLIYYSQIVNDFQKGDIAEGYSVSREKKESFPLTVTSAQKNPTAFYLCASSIGTANEKLFFGSGTQLSVL.

V is TRBV5-4 and J is TRBJ2-7; 12 positions match TRBD2. The V segment lost 4 bases and the J segment 3 bases; nucleotides outside the gene matches: 5. The length of the CDR3 is 15 residues. The germline CDR1 and CDR2 sequences are SGHNT and YYREEE (reference sequence). The CDR3 bases are TGTGCCAGCAGCCCGGGACTAGCGGGTTACTACGAGCAGTACTTC. It is translated as CASSPGLAGYYEQYF.

The chain is built from TRBV18 and TRBJ1-3; tentatively, D is TRBD1 (5 bases). V was shortened by 2 bases and J by 2 bases, with 10 bases between the two germline ends. This CDR3 has 15 residues. Germline CDR1 and CDR2: KGHSH and LQKENI. The CDR3 DNA is TGTGCCAGCTCACCAGAACCGGGGGCTGGAAACACCATATATTTT. This codes for CASSPEPGAGNTIYF.

The chain combines TRBV19 with TRBJ2-7; the match to TRBD2 covers 7 bases. The ends lost 5 bases at V and 3 bases at J; junction bases unmatched: 7. Germline V gives CDR1 LNHDA, CDR2 SQIVND (reference sequence). The CDR3 totals 14 residues. The CDR3 bases are TGTGCCAGTAGTCCGTGGACGGGAGGCTACGAGCAGTACTTC. Its protein product is CASSPWTGGYEQYF.

The V and J genes are TRBV6-2 or TRBV6-3 and TRBJ1-1, with D unresolved. This CDR3 has 15 residues. Trimming cost V 2 bases and J 1 base, with 11 bases left between them. CDR1 and CDR2 (germline): MNHEY, SVGEGT. The CDR3 bases are TGTGCCAGCAGTTACGCCGAGCTCGGGAACACTGAAGCTTTCTTT. This encodes CASSYAELGNTEAFF.

Notes on this clone: The sample carries other DNA sequences with the same CDR3. The chain carries TRBV7-9 and TRBJ2-5; TRBD2 is a possible D gene (6 bases). This CDR3 region has 14 residues. The germline V gene encodes CDR1 SEHNR and CDR2 FQNEAQ (reference sequence). V gave up 3 bases and J gave up 0 bases, with 8 bases separating them. The CDR3: CASSLAGYQETQYF. The CDR3 DNA reads TGTGCCAGCAGCTTGGCGGGGTACCAAGAGACCCAGTACTTC.

The chain joins TRBV5-6 to TRBJ2-1; 9 bases fit TRBD2. This CDR3 contains 17 residues. The trim removed 0 bases at V and 6 bases at J, leaving 10 bases unmatched. Germline V lookup: CDR1 SGHDT, CDR2 YYEEEE. The CDR3 sequence: CASSLARRTSAGNEQFF. The CDR3 DNA reads as TGTGCCAGCAGCTTGGCTAGGCGGACTAGCGCTGGCAATGAGCAGTTCTTC.